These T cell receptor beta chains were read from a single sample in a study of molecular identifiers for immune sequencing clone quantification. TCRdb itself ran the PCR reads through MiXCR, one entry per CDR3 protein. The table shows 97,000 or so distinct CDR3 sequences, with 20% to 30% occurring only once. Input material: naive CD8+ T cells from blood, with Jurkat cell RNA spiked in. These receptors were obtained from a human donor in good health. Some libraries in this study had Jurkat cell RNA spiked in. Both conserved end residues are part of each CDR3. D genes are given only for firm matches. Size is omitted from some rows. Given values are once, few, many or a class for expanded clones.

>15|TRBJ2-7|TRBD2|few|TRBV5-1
CASSWTSGLSYEQYF
TGCGCCAGCAGCTGGACTAGCGGGTTATCCTACGAGCAGTACTTC
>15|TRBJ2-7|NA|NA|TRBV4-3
CASSQDRIISYEQYF
TGCGCCAGCAGCCAGGACAGAATTATCTCCTACGAGCAGTACTTC
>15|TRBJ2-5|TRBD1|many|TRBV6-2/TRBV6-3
CASRIRDRLGETQYF
TGTGCCAGCAGGATCCGGGACAGACTTGGGGAGACCCAGTACTTC
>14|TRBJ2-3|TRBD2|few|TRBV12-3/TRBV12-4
CASSIAGGKDTQYF
TGTGCCAGCAGTATAGCGGGGGGAAAAGATACGCAGTATTTT
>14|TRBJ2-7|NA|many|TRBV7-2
CASSLGDQAYEQYF
TGTGCCAGCAGCTTAGGGGACCAGGCCTACGAGCAGTACTTC
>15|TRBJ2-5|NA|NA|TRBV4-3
CASSQDRRSQEPPYF
TGCGCCAGCAGCCAAGATCGAAGATCGCAAGAGCCCCCGTACTTC
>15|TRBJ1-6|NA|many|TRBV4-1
CASSQVSGNNSPLHF
TGCGCCAGCAGCCAAGTCAGCGGAAATAATTCACCCCTCCACTTT
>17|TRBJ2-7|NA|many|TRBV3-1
CASSQRPSRTPSDEQYF
TGTGCCAGCAGCCAACGACCGTCCCGGACCCCGAGCGACGAGCAGTACTTC
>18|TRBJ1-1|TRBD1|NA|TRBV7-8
CASSTSWGDRGRWTEAFF
TGTGCCAGCAGCACTTCTTGGGGGGACAGGGGGCGATGGACTGAAGCTTTCTTT
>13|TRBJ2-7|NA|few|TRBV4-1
CASSQWESYEQYF
TGCGCCAGCAGCCAGTGGGAATCCTACGAGCAGTACTTC
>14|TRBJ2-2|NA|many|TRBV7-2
CASSLIQDTGELFF
TGTGCCAGCAGCTTAATACAGGACACCGGGGAGCTGTTTTTT
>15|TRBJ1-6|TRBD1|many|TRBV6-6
CASSKQDRAGSPLHF
TGTGCCAGCAGTAAACAGGACAGGGCCGGGTCACCCCTCCACTTT
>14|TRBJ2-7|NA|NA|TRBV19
CASSPAESGYEQYF
TGTGCCAGTAGTCCTGCGGAGAGCGGCTACGAGCAGTACTTC
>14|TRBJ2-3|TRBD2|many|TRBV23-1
CASSQRERSDTQYF
TGCGCCAGCAGTCAGCGGGAGAGGTCAGATACGCAGTATTTT
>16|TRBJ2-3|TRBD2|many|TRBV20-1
CSARDRRQRELDTQYF
TGCAGTGCTAGAGATCGGCGACAGCGGGAACTTGATACGCAGTATTTT
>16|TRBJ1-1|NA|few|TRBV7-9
CASRLAGGGGVTEAFF
TGTGCCAGCCGCTTAGCGGGGGGGGGCGGTGTCACTGAAGCTTTCTTT
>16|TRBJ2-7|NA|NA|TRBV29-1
CSVEGTSELGVDEQYF
TGCAGCGTTGAAGGGACGTCGGAGCTGGGGGTTGACGAGCAGTACTTC
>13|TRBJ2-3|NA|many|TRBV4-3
CASSEGMGDTQYF
TGCGCCAGCAGCGAAGGCATGGGAGATACGCAGTATTTT
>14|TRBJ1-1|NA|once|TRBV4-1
CASSQEGGGGEAFF
TGCGCCAGCAGCCAAGAGGGGGGAGGCGGTGAAGCTTTCTTT
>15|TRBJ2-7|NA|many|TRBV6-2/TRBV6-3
CASSYSKGRGYEQYF
TGTGCCAGCAGTTACTCGAAAGGCAGGGGATACGAGCAGTACTTC